The 24 T cell receptor beta chains in this list originate from one sample, sequenced in a study of prognosis after radiotherapy for stage I lung cancer. With two-round multiplex PCR, TCR beta CDR3 sequences were amplified from genomic DNA. Primers specific to each TRBV and TRBJ gene drove first-round PCR. TCRdb reprocessed the multiplex PCR reads via MiXCR and lists one record per CDR3 protein. The table records 25,000 to 35,000 distinct CDR3 sequences, about 40% of them present only once. The specimen comprised PBMCs, sampled before or after stereotactic body radiation therapy (not recorded which). All receptors come from a donor over 45 with non-small cell lung cancer.

In its sample, this clonotype is medium-sized. The rearrangement uses TRBV6-1 and TRBJ2-7; TRBD1 matches 7 bases. CDR3 length: 16 amino acids. Trimming took 3 bases from V and 3 from J; bases not matched to a gene: 11. Germline V gives CDR1 MNHNS, CDR2 SASEGT. CDR3: CASSEDRQTILYEQYF. The CDR3 bases are TGTGCCAGCAGTGAGGACAGGCAGACGATTCTCTACGAGCAGTACTTC.

V gene TRBV6-2 or TRBV6-3 combines with J gene TRBJ1-2; a possible D gene is TRBD1 (6 bases). Germline V gene data show CDR1 as MNHEY and CDR2 as SVGEGT. There are 17 residues in the CDR3. The ends were cut back, 0 bases at V and 0 bases at J, with 14 bases in the middle. This CDR3 is CASSYSTRGQTNYGYTF. The CDR3 coding sequence is TGTGCCAGCAGTTACTCGACCCGGGGGCAAACTAACTATGGCTACACCTTC.

V is TRBV11-2 and J is TRBJ2-7; D unclear. CDR3 size: 13 residues. Germline V gene lookup returns CDR1 SGHAT and CDR2 FQNNGV. Trimming stripped 3 bases from V and 1 base from J, with 7 bases between. In nucleotides, the CDR3 is TGTGCCAGCAGCTTGCCCCTGTCCTACGAGCAGTACTTC. Its translation: CASSLPLSYEQYF.

The chain couples TRBV27 to TRBJ2-1, with 7 bases identical to TRBD2. V lost 3 bases to trimming and J lost 6 bases; unmatched junction nucleotides: 5. The germline V gene encodes CDR1 MNHEY and CDR2 SMNVEV (reference sequence). This CDR3 comprises 14 residues. The CDR3 region has the DNA TGTGCCAGCAGTTTCCCGGGGAGGGCCAATGAGCAGTTCTTC. Protein sequence: CASSFPGRANEQFF.

This clonotype occurred many times. The chain employs TRBV11-2 and TRBJ1-2; D is ambiguous. CDR1 is SGHAT and CDR2 is FQNNGV in the germline V gene. The CDR3 contains 15 residues. With 1 base removed from V and 4 bases from J, the gap between germline ends came to 13 bases. The CDR3 spells CASSLVGRASYGYTF. The CDR3 DNA reads as TGTGCCAGCAGCTTAGTCGGCCGCGCTAGCTATGGCTACACCTTC.

The rearrangement joins TRBV15 to TRBJ1-5, with 9 bases fitting TRBD1. V lost 4 bases, J lost 4 bases, and 8 bases stayed unmatched. The CDR3 totals 16 residues. Germline CDR1 and CDR2: LNHNV and YYDKDF (reference sequence). The CDR3 nucleotides are TGTGCCACCAGCATATATTGGACAGGGGATAATCAGCCCCAGCATTTT. This gives the protein CATSIYWTGDNQPQHF.

This rearrangement joins TRBV7-2 to TRBJ1-1; no definite D call. CDR3 length: 12 residues. Germline lookup yields CDR1 SGHTA and CDR2 FQGNSA. Between the trimmed V and J ends, which lost 7 bases and 5 bases, there was a span of 11 bases. The CDR3 bases are TGTGCCAGCATCTATCCGGGGACTGAAGCTTTCTTT. Translated, it gives CASIYPGTEAFF. The full variable domain, its missing parts supplied by reference TRBV7-2 and TRBJ1-1, is GAGVSQSPSNKVTEKGKDVELRCDPISGHTALYWYRQSLGQGLEFLIYFQGNSAPDKSGLPSDRFSAERTGGSVSTLTIQRTQQEDSAVYLCASIYPGTEAFFGQGTRLTVV.

This clonotype was seen many times. The chain employs TRBV7-9 and TRBJ2-3; D call uncertain. This CDR3 contains 17 residues. V gave up 4 bases and J gave up 0 bases, with 17 bases separating them. The germline CDR1 and CDR2 sequences are SEHNR and FQNEAQ (reference sequence). In nucleotides, the CDR3 is TGTGCCAGCAGCTCCCGTCTCGACCGTCGTAGCACAGATACGCAGTATTTT. This encodes CASSSRLDRRSTDTQYF.

This clonotype came up many times. The V call is TRBV5-1, the J call TRBJ2-3; unclear D gene. Germline V lookup: CDR1 SGHRS, CDR2 YFSETQ. The CDR3 is made up of 14 amino acids. With 1 base removed from V and 5 bases from J, the gap between germline ends came to 11 bases. CDR3 region: CASSLSMSVDTQYF. CDR3 DNA sequence: TGCGCCAGCAGCTTGAGTATGTCTGTAGATACGCAGTATTTT.

This clonotype is medium-sized. The chain employs TRBV6-1 and TRBJ1-2; a possible D gene is TRBD1 (5 bases). This CDR3 region has 13 residues. Germline values: CDR1 MNHNS, CDR2 SASEGT. V shed 4 bases and J shed 3 bases, with 9 bases lying between them. CDR3 sequence reads: CASSVTEYYGYTF. DNA for the CDR3: TGTGCCAGCAGTGTGACAGAGTACTATGGCTACACCTTC.

By sample share, this clonotype is medium-sized. This sequence joins TRBV28 and TRBJ1-6, with 9 bases that match TRBD1. The trim removed 10 bases at V and 10 bases at J, leaving 8 bases unmatched. From germline, CDR1 is MDHEN and CDR2 SYDVKM. This CDR3 has 13 amino acids. CDR3 coding DNA: TGTGCCACCGGGACAGGGAATGACTCACCCCTCCACTTT. Encoded protein: CATGTGNDSPLHF.

Ten or more counts support this clonotype. The CDR3 loop reads CASSLYSSSSGANVLTF. The CDR3 DNA sequence: TGTGCCAGCAGTTTATACTCCAGCAGCTCTGGGGCCAACGTCCTGACTTTC. The V call is TRBV28, the J call TRBJ2-6; D remains ambiguous. The V end was cut by 1 base, the J end by 0 bases, with 10 bases between. The V gene's germline CDR1 is MDHEN and CDR2 SYDVKM. This CDR3 has 17 amino acids.

This clonotype was observed a single time. V gene TRBV20-1 combines with J gene TRBJ2-7; 7 bases line up with TRBD2. The CDR3 runs 15 residues. Germline V gene sequence: CDR1 DFQATT, CDR2 SNEGSKA (reference sequence). With 0 bases clipped from V and 0 bases from J, the junction kept 5 bases outside the gene matches. The CDR3 coding sequence is TGCAGTGCTAGAGACCCAGCGGGGCGCTCCTACGAGCAGTACTTC. Translation gives CSARDPAGRSYEQYF.

The V call is TRBV2, the J call TRBJ2-7; the D is unclear. CDR1 and CDR2 (germline): SNHLY, FYNNEI. This CDR3 is 12 amino acids long. With 6 bases removed from V and 9 bases from J, the gap between germline ends came to 15 bases. The DNA of the CDR3 is TGTGCCAGCAGCCTGGACGATCGTATGCAGTACTTC. It translates to CASSLDDRMQYF.

Notes on this clonotype: This could be a read error, since a much larger clone is one nucleotide away. The chain recombines TRBV20-1 with TRBJ1-1, with unresolved D. The CDR3 length is 14 residues. Trimming shortened V by 0 bases and J by 4 bases, and 12 bases separated the two germline ends. CDR1 DFQATT and CDR2 SNEGSKA come from the germline V gene (reference sequence). The CDR3 nucleotides are TGCAGTGCTAGAGATCTGGTGGGGAGCACTGAAGCTTTCTTT. This sequence encodes CSARDLVGSTEAFF.

The chain has TRBV20-1 and TRBJ2-7; 14 bases are shared with TRBD2. V lost 5 bases, J lost 9 bases, and 9 bases stayed unmatched. Germline V lookup: CDR1 DFQATT, CDR2 SNEGSKA (reference sequence). The CDR3 extends over 14 amino acids. The CDR3, as DNA: TGCAGTGCTGCGACCGGGACTAGCGGGAGTTGGCAGTACTTC. Translation gives CSAATGTSGSWQYF.

The table lists this clonotype with many counts. The rearrangement uses TRBV4-1 and TRBJ1-5, with D maybe TRBD1 (5 bases). The CDR3 sequence is 16 residues long. The germline V gene has CDR1 MGHRA and CDR2 YSYEKL. V was trimmed by 0 bases and J by 7 bases, leaving 16 bases between them. The CDR3 DNA reads as TGCGCCAGCAGCCAAGATCTTGACAGCGCCTCGCAGCCCCAGCATTTT. This sequence encodes CASSQDLDSASQPQHF.

In this sample, this clonotype turned up many times. The chain couples TRBV30 to TRBJ2-3; 7 positions match TRBD2. V trimming: 4 bases; J trimming: 1 base; junction bases outside the gene matches: 5. Germline CDR1 and CDR2: GTSNPN and SVGIG (reference sequence). The CDR3 runs to 14 residues. The CDR3 loop reads CAWNPAGGTDTQYF. The CDR3 DNA reads TGTGCCTGGAACCCCGCGGGAGGCACAGATACGCAGTATTTT.

This clonotype was recorded many times. The J gene is TRBJ2-3, the V gene TRBV5-5, with D possibly TRBD2 on 5 matching bases. V lost 1 base and J lost 0, with 9 bases in between. The CDR3 has 15 residues. Germline values: CDR1 SGHKS, CDR2 YYEKEE (reference sequence). This CDR3 reads CASSLLSASTDTQYF. The CDR3 DNA sequence: TGTGCCAGCAGCTTGCTTAGCGCTAGCACAGATACGCAGTATTTT.

This clonotype came up many times. This rearrangement joins TRBV18 to TRBJ1-3; D may be TRBD1 (5 bases). V lost 2 bases to trimming and J lost 1 base, with 6 bases between them. Germline V lookup: CDR1 KGHSH, CDR2 LQKENI. The CDR3 extends over 14 amino acids. The CDR3 bases are TGTGCCAGCTCACCAGGGGCGTCTGGAAACACCATATATTTT. This gives the protein CASSPGASGNTIYF.

This clonotype has a count of ten or more. V gene TRBV19 combines with J gene TRBJ1-3; tentatively, D is TRBD1 (5 bases). The CDR3 is 14 residues long. The V gene's germline CDR1 is LNHDA and CDR2 SQIVND (reference sequence). V lost 8 bases to trimming and J lost 3 bases, with 14 bases between them. CDR3 loop: CASLRGGSGNTIYF. CDR3 coding DNA: TGTGCCAGTCTGCGCGGGGGAAGTGGAAACACCATATATTTT. Full variable domain (rest looked up from reference TRBV19 and TRBJ1-3): DGGITQSPKYLFRKEGQNVTLSCEQNLNHDAMYWYRQDPGQGLRLIYYSQIVNDFQKGDIAEGYSVSREKKESFPLTVTSAQKNPTAFYLCASLRGGSGNTIYFGEGSWLTVV.

This clonotype was detected only a few times. This may arise from a read error, as a much more abundant clone is one base away. The chain is built from TRBV18 and TRBJ2-1; 8 nucleotides line up with TRBD1. Germline-derived CDR1 and CDR2 are KGHSH and LQKENI. The CDR3 covers 16 residues. The CDR3: CVSSPPVAGGFNEQFF. The CDR3, as DNA: TGTGTCAGCTCACCACCCGTCGCAGGGGGCTTTAATGAGCAGTTCTTC.

This clonotype was observed many times. The gene calls are TRBV7-2 and TRBJ2-1; 8 bases match TRBD2. Germline assignment: CDR1 SGHTA and CDR2 FQGNSA. This CDR3 has 17 residues. V trimming: 2 bases; J trimming: 1 base; junction bases outside the gene matches: 7. The CDR3 here is CASSLYVLAASYNEQFF. In DNA, the CDR3 is TGTGCCAGCAGCTTATATGTACTAGCGGCATCCTACAATGAGCAGTTCTTC.

This clonotype came up many times. This chain joins TRBV3-1 and TRBJ1-2; a weak D match, TRBD1 (6 bases). Germline values: CDR1 LGHDT, CDR2 YNNKEL (reference sequence). Trimming cost V 3 bases and J 7 bases, with 12 bases left between them. The CDR3 sequence is 13 residues long. CDR3 protein: CASSHRDRSGYTF. The CDR3 nucleotides read TGTGCCAGCAGCCACCGTGACAGGTCTGGCTACACCTTC.